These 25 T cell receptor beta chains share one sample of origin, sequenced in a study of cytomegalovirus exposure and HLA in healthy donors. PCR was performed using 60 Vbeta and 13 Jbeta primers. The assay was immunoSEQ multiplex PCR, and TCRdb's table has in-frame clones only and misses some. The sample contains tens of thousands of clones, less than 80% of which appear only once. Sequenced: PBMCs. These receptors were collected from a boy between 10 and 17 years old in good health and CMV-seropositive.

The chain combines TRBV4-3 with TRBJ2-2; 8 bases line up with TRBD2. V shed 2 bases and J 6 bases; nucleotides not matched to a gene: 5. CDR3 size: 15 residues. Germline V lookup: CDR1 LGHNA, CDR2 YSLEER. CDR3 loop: CASSQLAGVSGELFF. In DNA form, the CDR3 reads TGCGCCAGCAGCCAACTAGCGGGTGTTTCCGGGGAGCTGTTTTTT.

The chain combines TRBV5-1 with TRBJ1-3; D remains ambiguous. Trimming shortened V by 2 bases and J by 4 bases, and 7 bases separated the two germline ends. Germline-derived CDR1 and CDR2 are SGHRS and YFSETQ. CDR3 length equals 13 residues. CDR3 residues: CASSFGQGNTIYF. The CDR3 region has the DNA TGCGCCAGCAGCTTTGGGCAAGGAAACACCATATATTTT.

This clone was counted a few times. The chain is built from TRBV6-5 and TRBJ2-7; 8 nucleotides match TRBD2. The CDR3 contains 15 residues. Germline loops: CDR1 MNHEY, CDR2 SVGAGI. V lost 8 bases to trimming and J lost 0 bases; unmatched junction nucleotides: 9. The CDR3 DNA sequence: TGTGCCAGCTCATCAACGGGAGGGCCCTCCTACGAGCAGTACTTC. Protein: CASSSTGGPSYEQYF.

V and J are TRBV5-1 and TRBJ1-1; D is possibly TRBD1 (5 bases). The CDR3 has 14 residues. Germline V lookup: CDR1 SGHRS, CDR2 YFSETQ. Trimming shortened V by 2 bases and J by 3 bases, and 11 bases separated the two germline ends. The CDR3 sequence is CASSLVIGDTEAFF. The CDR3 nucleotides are TGCGCCAGCAGCTTAGTAATAGGGGACACTGAAGCTTTCTTT.

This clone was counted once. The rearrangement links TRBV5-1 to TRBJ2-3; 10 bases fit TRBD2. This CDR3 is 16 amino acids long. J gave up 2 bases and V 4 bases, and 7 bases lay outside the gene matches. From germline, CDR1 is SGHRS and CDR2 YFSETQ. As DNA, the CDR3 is TGCGCCAGCAGCCTATTACTAGCGGGAATCACAGATACGCAGTATTTT. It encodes CASSLLLAGITDTQYF. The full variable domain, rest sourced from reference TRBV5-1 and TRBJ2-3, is KAGVTQTPRYLIKTRGQQVTLSCSPISGHRSVSWYQQTPGQGLQFLFEYFSETQRNKGNFPGRFSGRQFSNSRSEMNVSTLELGDSALYLCASSLLLAGITDTQYFGPGTRLTVL.

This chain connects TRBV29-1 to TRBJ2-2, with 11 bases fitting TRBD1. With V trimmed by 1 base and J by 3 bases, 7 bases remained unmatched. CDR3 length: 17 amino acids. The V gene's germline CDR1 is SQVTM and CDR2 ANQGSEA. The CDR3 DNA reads TGCAGCGTTGAAGCGAGGACAGGGGGCTTGGACACCGGGGAGCTGTTTTTT. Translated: CSVEARTGGLDTGELFF.

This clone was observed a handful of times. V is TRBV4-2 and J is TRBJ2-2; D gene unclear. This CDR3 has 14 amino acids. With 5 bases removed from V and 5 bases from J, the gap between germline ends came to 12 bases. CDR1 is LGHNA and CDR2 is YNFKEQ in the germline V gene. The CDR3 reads CASSGRGGTGELFF. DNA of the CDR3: TGTGCCAGCAGCGGTCGCGGTGGGACCGGGGAGCTGTTTTTT.

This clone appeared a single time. CDR3 sequence reads: CSASPRTVTEAFF. The CDR3 nucleotides are TGCAGCGCCTCACCCAGGACAGTCACTGAAGCTTTCTTT. V gene TRBV29-1 combines with J gene TRBJ1-1, with D tentatively TRBD1 (6 bases). The CDR3 sequence is 13 residues long. Looked up from germline, CDR1 is SQVTM and CDR2 is ANQGSEA. Trimming stripped 7 bases from V and 4 bases from J, with 16 bases between.

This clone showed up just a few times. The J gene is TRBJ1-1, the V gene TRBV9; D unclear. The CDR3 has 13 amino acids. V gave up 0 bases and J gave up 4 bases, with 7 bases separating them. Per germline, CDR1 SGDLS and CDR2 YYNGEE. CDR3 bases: TGTGCCAGCAGCGTAGAGGGAGGCACTGAAGCTTTCTTT. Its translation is CASSVEGGTEAFF.

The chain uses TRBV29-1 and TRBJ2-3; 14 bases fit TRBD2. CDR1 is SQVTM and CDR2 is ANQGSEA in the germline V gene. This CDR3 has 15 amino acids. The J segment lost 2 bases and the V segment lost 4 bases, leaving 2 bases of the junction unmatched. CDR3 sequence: CSVGLAGGVTDTQYF. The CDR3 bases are TGCAGCGTTGGACTAGCGGGGGGGGTCACAGATACGCAGTATTTT.

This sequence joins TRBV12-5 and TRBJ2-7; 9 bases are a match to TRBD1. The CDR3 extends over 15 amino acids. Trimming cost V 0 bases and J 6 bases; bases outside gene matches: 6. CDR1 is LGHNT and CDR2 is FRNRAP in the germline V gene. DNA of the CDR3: TGTGCTAGTGGTTTGGTCCTACAGGGGGCTTGCGAGCAGTACTTC. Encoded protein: CASGLVLQGACEQYF.

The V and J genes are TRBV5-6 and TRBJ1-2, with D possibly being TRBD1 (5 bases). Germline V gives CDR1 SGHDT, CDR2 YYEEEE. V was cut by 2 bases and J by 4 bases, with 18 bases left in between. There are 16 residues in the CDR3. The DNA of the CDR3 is TGTGCCAGCAGCTTCATCGACAGTAGAATTCTCTATGGCTACACCTTC. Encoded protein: CASSFIDSRILYGYTF.

The chain's CDR3 is CASISGGWNDEQFF. The CDR3 nucleotides read TGTGCCAGTATTAGCGGGGGGTGGAACGATGAGCAGTTCTTC. The gene calls are TRBV7-2 and TRBJ2-1, with TRBD2 matching 10 bases. CDR3 length: 14 amino acids. Germline CDR1 reads SGHTA; CDR2 reads FQGNSA. Losses at the gene ends were 9 bases for V and 8 bases for J; bases not matched to a gene: 10. Full variable domain (missing parts from reference TRBV7-2 and TRBJ2-1): GAGVSQSPSNKVTEKGKDVELRCDPISGHTALYWYRQSLGQGLEFLIYFQGNSAPDKSGLPSDRFSAERTGGSVSTLTIQRTQQEDSAVYLCASISGGWNDEQFFGPGTRLTVL.

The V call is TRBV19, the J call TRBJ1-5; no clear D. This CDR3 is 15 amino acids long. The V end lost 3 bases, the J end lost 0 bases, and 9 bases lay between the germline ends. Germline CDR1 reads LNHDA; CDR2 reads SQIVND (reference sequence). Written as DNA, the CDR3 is TGTGCCAGTAGTATTGGTAGATATAGCAATCAGCCCCAGCATTTT. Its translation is CASSIGRYSNQPQHF.

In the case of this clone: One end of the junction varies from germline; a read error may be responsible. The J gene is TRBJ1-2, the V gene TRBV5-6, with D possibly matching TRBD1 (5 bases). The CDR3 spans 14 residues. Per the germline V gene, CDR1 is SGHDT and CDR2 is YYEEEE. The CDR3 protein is CASSSDIKGYGYPF. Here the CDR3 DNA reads TGTGCCAGCAGCTCGGACATAAAGGGCTATGGCTACCCCTTC.

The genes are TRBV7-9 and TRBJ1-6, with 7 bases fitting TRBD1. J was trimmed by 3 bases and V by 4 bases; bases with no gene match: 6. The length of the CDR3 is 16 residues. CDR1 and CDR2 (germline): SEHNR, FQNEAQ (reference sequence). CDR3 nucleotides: TGTGCCAGCAGCTCATTTACAGGGGTCTATAATTCACCCCTCCACTTT. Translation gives CASSSFTGVYNSPLHF.

The CDR3 DNA reads as TGTGCCAGCAGTTATGTGGAGAGCTCCTACGAGCAGTACTTC. It is translated as CASSYVESSYEQYF. V and J are TRBV6-5 and TRBJ2-7; D remains ambiguous. CDR3 size: 14 residues. CDR1 and CDR2 (germline): MNHEY, SVGAGI. V was pared by 3 bases and J by 0 bases, with 9 bases between.

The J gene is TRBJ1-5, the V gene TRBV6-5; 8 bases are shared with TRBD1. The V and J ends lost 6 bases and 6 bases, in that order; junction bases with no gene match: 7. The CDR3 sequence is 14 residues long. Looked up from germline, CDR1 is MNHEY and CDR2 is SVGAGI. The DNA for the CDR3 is TGTGCCAGCAGACAAGCAGGGGGCAGTCAGCCCCAGCATTTT. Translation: CASRQAGGSQPQHF.

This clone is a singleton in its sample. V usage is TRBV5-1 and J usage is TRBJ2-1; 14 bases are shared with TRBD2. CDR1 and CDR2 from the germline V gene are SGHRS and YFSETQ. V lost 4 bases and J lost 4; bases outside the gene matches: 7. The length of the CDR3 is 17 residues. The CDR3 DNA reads TGCGCCAGCAGCCCACGAGGACTAGCGGGGGGTTACAATGAGCAGTTCTTC. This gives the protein CASSPRGLAGGYNEQFF.

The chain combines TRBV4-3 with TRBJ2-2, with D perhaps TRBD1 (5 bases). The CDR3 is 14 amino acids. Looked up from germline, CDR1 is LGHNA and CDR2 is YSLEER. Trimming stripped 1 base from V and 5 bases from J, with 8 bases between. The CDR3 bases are TGCGCCAGCAGCCAAGGTCCAGGGACCGGGGAGCTGTTTTTT. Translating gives CASSQGPGTGELFF.

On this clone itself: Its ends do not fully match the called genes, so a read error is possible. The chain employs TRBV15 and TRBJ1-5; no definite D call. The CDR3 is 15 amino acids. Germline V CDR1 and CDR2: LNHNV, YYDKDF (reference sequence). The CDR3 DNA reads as TGTGCCACCAGCAAAGACTCGGACGGACGGAGGCCCCAGAATTTT. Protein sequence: CATSKDSDGRRPQNF.

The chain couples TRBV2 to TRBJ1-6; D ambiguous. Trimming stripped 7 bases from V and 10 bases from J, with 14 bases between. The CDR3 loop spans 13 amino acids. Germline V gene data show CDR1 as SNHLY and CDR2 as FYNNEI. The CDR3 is CASMPQADSPLHF. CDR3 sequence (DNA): TGTGCCAGCATGCCCCAGGCAGACTCACCCCTCCACTTT.

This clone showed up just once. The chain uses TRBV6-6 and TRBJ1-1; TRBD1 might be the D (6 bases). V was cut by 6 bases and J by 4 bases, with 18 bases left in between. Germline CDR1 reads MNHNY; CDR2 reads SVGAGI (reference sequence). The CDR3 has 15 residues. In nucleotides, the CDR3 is TGTGCCAGCAGGGCCAGAAGGACAGATATCACTGAAGCTTTCTTT. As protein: CASRARRTDITEAFF.

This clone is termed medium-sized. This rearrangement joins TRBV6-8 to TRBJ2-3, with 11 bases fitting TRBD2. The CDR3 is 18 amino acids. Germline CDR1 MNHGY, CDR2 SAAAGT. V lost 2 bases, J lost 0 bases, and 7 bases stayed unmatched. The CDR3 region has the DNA TGTGCCAGCAGTTACCATGCTAGCGGGAGGTTAAGCACAGATACGCAGTATTTT. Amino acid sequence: CASSYHASGRLSTDTQYF.

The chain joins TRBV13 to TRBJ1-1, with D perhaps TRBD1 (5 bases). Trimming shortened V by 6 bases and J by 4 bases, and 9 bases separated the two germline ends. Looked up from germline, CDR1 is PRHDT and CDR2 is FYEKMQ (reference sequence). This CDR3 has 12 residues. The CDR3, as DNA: TGTGCCAGCAGTTCCAGGGTCACTGAAGCTTTCTTT. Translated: CASSSRVTEAFF. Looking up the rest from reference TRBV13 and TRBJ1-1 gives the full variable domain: AAGVIQSPRHLIKEKRETATLKCYPIPRHDTVYWYQQGPGQDPQFLISFYEKMQSDKGSIPDRFSAQQFSDYHSELNMSSLELGDSALYFCASSSRVTEAFFGQGTRLTVV.